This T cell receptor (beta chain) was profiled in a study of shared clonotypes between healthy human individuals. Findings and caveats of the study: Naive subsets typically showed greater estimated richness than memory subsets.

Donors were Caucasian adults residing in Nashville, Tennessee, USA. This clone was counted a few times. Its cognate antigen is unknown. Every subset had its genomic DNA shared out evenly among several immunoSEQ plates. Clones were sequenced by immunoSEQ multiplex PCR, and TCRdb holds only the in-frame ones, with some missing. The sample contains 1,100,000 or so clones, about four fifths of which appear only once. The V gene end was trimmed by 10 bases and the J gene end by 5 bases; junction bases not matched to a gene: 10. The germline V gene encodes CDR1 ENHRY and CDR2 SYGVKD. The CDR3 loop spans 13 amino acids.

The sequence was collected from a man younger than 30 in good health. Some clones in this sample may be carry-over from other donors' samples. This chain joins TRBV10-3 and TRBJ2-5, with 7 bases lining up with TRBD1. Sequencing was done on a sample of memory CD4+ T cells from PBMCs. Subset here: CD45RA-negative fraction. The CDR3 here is CATATGSGETQYF. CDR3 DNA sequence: TGTGCCACCGCGACAGGGTCGGGGGAGACCCAGTACTTC.